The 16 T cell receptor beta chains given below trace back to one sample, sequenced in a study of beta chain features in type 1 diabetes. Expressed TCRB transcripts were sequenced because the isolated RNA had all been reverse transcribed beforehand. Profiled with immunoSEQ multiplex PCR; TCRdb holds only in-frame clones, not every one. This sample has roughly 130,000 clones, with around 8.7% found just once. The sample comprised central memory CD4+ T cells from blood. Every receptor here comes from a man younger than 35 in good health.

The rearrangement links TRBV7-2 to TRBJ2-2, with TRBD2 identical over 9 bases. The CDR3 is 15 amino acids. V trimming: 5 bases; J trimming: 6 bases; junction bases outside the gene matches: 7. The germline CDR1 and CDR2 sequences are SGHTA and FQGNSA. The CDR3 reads CASSTGLARPGELFF. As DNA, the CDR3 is TGTGCCAGCAGCACCGGACTAGCGAGGCCCGGGGAGCTGTTTTTT.

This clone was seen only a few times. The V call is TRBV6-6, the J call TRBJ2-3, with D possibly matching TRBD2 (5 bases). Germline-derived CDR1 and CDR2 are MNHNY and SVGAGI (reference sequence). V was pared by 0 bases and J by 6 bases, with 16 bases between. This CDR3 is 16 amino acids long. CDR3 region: CASSYSSGPRGDTQYF. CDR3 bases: TGTGCCAGCAGTTACTCTTCCGGGCCAAGAGGGGATACGCAGTATTTT.

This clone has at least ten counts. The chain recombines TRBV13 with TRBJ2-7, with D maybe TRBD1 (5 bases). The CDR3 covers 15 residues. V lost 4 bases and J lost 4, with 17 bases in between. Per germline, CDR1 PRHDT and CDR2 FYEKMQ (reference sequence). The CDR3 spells CASSSGRGGPYEQYF. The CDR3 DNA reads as TGTGCCAGCAGCTCCGGTAGGGGCGGACCTTACGAGCAGTACTTC.

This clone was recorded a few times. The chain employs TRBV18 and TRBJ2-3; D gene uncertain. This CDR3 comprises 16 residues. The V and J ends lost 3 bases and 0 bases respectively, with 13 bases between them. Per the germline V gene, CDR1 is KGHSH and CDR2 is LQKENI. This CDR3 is CASSPDYVRSTDTQYF. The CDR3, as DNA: TGTGCCAGCTCACCTGATTATGTCCGGAGCACAGATACGCAGTATTTT.

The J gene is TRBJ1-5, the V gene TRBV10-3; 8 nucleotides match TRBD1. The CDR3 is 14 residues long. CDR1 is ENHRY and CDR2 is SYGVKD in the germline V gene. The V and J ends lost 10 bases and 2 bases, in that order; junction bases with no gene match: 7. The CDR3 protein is CATSGGNGNQPQHF. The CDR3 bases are TGTGCCACCTCAGGGGGCAATGGCAATCAGCCCCAGCATTTT.

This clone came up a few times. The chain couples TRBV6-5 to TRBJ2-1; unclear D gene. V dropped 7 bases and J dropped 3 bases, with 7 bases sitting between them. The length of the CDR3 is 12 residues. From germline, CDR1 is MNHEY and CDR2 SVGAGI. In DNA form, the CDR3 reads TGTGCCAGCACCGGAGACTACAATGAGCAGTTCTTC. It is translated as CASTGDYNEQFF.

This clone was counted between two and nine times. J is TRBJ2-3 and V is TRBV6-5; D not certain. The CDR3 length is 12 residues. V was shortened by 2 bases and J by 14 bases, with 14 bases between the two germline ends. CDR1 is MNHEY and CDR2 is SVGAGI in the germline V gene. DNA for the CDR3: TGTGCCAGCAGTTACGAAGCGTCGCAGTGGTATTTT. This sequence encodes CASSYEASQWYF.

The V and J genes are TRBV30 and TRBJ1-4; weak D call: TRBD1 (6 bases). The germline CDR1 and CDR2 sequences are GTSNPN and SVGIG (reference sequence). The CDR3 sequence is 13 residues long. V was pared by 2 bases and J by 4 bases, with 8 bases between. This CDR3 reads CAWSWGRNEKLFF. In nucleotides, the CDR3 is TGTGCCTGGAGTTGGGGGCGTAATGAAAAACTGTTTTTT.

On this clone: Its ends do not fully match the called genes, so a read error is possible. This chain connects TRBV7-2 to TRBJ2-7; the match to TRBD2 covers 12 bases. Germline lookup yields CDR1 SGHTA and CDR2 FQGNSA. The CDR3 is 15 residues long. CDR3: CASSVASGGAYEQYF. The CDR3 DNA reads TGTGCCAGCAGCGTAGCTAGCGGGGGGGCTTACGAGCAGTACTTC.

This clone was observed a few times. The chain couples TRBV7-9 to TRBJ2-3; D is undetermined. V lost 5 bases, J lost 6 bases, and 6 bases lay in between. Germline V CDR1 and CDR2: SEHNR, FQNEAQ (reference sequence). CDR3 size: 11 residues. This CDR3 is CASSERDTQYF. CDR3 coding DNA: TGTGCCAGCAGCGAGCGCGATACGCAGTATTTT.

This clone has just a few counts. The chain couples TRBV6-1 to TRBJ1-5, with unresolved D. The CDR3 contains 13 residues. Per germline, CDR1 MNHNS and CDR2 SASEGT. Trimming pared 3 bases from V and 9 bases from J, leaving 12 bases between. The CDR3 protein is CASSDDLGVPQHF. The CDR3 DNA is TGTGCCAGCAGTGACGATCTGGGAGTGCCCCAGCATTTT.

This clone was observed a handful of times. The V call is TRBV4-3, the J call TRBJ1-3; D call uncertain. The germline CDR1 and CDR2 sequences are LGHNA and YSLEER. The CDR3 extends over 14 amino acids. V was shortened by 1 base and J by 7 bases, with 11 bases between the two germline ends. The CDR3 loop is CASSQGFNKNTIYF. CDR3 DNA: TGCGCCAGCAGCCAAGGGTTCAACAAGAACACCATATATTTT.

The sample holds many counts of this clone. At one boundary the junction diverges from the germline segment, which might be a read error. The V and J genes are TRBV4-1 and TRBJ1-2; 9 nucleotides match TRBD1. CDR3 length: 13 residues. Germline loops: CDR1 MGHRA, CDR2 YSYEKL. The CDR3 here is CASSPRDRVKTLF. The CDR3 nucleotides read TGCGCCAGCAGCCCTCGGGACAGGGTGAAAACCCTCTTC.

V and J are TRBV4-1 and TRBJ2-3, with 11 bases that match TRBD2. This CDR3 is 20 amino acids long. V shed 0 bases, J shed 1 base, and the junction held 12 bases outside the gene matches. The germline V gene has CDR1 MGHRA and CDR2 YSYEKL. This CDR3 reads CASSQDVVVAGGRGTDTQYF. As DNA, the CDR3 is TGCGCCAGCAGCCAAGATGTTGTGGTAGCGGGGGGGCGAGGCACAGATACGCAGTATTTT.

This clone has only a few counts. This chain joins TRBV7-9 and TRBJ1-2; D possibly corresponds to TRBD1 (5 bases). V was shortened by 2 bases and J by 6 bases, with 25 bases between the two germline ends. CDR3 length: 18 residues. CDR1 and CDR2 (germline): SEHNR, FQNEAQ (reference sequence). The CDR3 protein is CASSLRSPVDRRSHGYTF. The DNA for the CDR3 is TGTGCCAGCAGCTTACGTTCCCCCGTCGACAGACGATCCCATGGCTACACCTTC.

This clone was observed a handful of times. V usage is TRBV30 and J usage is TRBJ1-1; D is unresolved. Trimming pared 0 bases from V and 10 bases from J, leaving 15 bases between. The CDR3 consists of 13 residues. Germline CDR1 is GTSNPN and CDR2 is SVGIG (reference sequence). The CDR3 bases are TGTGCCTGGAGTGTATCCCCCCTACGAAGAGCTTTCTTT. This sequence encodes CAWSVSPLRRAFF.